This T cell receptor beta chain was recorded in a study of response to subunit inactivated influenza vaccine. General study results and limits: Authors suggested each seasonal influenza vaccination recruits few new T cells.

TCRdb reprocessed the RT-PCR reads with MiXCR, giving one entry per CDR3 protein. The table lists about 650,000 distinct CDR3 sequences, roughly 14% of them singletons. This clonotype was seen only a few times. As yet, its antigen is unknown. Between the trimmed V and J ends, which lost 5 bases and 2 bases, there was a span of 12 bases. Germline V gene data show CDR1 as SGHTA and CDR2 as FQGTGA. The length of the CDR3 is 14 residues. The sequence was obtained from a man in his fifties or sixties who received an inactivated influenza vaccine. V usage is TRBV7-3 and J usage is TRBJ1-2; D is perhaps TRBD1 (6 bases). The starting material was PBMCs from blood, obtained 11 to 12 days after vaccination. The chain's CDR3 is CASSPGGQNYGYTF. In DNA, the CDR3 is TGTGCCAGCAGCCCGGGAGGACAGAACTATGGCTACACCTTC.